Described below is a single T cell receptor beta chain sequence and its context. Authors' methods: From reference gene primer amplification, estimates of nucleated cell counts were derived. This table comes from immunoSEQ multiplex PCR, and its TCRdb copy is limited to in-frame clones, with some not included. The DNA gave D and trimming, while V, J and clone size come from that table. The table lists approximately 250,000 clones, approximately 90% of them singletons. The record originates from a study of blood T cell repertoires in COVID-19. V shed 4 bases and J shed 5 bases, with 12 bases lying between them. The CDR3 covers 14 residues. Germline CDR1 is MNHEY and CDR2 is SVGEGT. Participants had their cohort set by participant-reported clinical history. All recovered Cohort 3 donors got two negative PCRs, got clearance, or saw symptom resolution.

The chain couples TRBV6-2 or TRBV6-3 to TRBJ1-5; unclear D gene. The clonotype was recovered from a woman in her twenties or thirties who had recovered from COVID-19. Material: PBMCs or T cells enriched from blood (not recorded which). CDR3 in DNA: TGTGCCAGCAGTTCCGACAAGGGAGATCAGCCCCAGCATTTT. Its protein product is CASSSDKGDQPQHF.